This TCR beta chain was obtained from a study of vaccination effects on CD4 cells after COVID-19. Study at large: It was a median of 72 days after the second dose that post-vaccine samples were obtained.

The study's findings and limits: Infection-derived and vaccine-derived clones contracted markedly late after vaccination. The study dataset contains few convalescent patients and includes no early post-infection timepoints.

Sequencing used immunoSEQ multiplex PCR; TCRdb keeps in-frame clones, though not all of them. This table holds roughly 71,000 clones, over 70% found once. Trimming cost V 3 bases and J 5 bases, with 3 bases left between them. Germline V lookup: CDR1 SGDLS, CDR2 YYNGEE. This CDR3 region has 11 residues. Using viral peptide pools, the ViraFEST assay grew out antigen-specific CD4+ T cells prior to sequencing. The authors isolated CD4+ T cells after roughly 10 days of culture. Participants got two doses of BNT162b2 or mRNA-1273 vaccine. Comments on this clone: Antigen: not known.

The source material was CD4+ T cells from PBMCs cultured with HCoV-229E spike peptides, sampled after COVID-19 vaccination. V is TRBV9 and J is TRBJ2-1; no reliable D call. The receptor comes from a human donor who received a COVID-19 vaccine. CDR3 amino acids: CASSAHNEQFF. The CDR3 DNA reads TGTGCCAGCAGCGCCCACAATGAGCAGTTCTTC.